This T cell receptor (beta chain) was obtained from a study of cytomegalovirus exposure and HLA in healthy donors. On the study more broadly: Unique TCR beta sequences numbering 120 million or so came from about 179 million T cells in an earlier analysis.

With respect to this clone: Its antigen remains unidentified.

Findings and caveats of the study: Most TCR sequences showed up rarely, but some public TCRs showed up in many donors. It has been reported that TCR beta sequences accurately predicted the HLA-A and HLA-B alleles of most subjects.

Germline V gene lookup returns CDR1 SQVTM and CDR2 ANQGSEA. CDR3 size: 11 residues. This PCR relied on a set of 60 Vbeta primers and 13 Jbeta primers. Assay: immunoSEQ multiplex PCR; the TCRdb copy retains only in-frame clones and omits some. There are around 150,000 clones in the sample; about 75% occur only once, and more than 0.75% lies in the top ten. Source material: PBMCs. The sequence was collected from a woman between 45 and 65 years old in good health and CMV-seropositive. V and J are TRBV29-1 and TRBJ2-5, with D possibly TRBD2 on 5 matching bases. The better agreement between TRBJ2-7 and the DNA end casts doubt on the J call. The DNA for the CDR3 is TGCAGCGTTGCGGGGTCATACGAGCAGTACTTC. It yields the protein CSVAGSYEQYF.